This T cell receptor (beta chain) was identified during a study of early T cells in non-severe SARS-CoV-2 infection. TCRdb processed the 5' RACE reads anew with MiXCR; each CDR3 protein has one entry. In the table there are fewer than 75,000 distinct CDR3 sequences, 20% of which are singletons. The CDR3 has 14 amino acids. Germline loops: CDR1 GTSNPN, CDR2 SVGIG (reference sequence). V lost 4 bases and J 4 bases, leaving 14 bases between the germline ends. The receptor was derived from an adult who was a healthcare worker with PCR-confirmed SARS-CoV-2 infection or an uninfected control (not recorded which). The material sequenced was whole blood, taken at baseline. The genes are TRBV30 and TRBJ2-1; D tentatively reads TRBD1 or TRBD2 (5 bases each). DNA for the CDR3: TGTGCCTGGAATTGGCAGGGACCTTACAATGAGCAGTTCTTC. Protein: CAWNWQGPYNEQFF.